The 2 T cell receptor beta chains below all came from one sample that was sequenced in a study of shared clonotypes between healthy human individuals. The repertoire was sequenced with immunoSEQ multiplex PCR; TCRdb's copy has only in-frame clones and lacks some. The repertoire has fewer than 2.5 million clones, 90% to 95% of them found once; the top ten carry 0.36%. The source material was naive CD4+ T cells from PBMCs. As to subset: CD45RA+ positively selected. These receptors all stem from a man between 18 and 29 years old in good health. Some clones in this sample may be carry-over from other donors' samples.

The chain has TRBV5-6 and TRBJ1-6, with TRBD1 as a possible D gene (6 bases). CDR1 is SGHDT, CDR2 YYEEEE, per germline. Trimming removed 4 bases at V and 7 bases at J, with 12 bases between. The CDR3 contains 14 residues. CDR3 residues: CASSKWDINSPLHF. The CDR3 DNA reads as TGTGCCAGCAGCAAATGGGACATCAATTCACCCCTCCACTTT.

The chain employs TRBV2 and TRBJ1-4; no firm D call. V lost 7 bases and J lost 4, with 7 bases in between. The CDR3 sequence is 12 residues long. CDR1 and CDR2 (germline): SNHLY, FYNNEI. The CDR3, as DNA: TGTGCCAGCAAGGAGGATAATGAAAAACTGTTTTTT. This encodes CASKEDNEKLFF.